Below are 8 T cell receptor beta chains sequenced from a single sample in a study of T cell responses to AZD1222 COVID-19 vaccine. Clones were sequenced by immunoSEQ multiplex PCR, and TCRdb holds only the in-frame ones, with some missing. The table lists just under 95,000 clones, about 88% of them singletons. The material sequenced was peripheral blood, taken on day 0 of AZD1222 vaccination. All receptors derive from an adult in good health.

This clone has more than one count but fewer than ten. The chain is built from TRBV11-2 and TRBJ2-7, with 11 bases fitting TRBD1. CDR1 and CDR2 (germline): SGHAT, FQNNGV. The CDR3 spans 15 residues. Germline trimming cut 4 bases from V and 4 bases from J; bases unmatched to any gene: 6. CDR3 sequence: CASSSSGTGGYEQYF. CDR3 in DNA: TGTGCCAGCAGCTCCTCCGGGACAGGGGGGTACGAGCAGTACTTC.

The chain joins TRBV7-9 to TRBJ2-7, with 9 bases that match TRBD1. Per germline, CDR1 SEHNR and CDR2 FQNEAQ (reference sequence). CDR3 length: 13 amino acids. With 7 bases clipped from V and 2 bases from J, the junction kept 3 bases outside the gene matches. The chain's CDR3 is CASTGTGTYEQYF. The CDR3, as DNA: TGTGCCAGCACCGGGACAGGGACCTACGAGCAGTACTTC.

The J gene is TRBJ2-7, the V gene TRBV14, with D maybe TRBD1 (6 bases). The germline V gene has CDR1 SGHDN and CDR2 FVKESK. Trimming left V 4 bases short and J 10 bases short, with 14 bases between. CDR3 size: 12 residues. CDR3 residues: CASSRTAMRQYF. CDR3 bases: TGTGCCAGCAGCCGGACAGCCATGAGACAGTACTTC.

The chain couples TRBV7-9 to TRBJ1-1, with 7 bases identical to TRBD1. J was trimmed by 4 bases and V by 5 bases; bases with no gene match: 4. The CDR3 runs to 13 residues. The germline CDR1 and CDR2 sequences are SEHNR and FQNEAQ (reference sequence). In DNA, the CDR3 is TGTGCCAGCAGCCGCAGGGGGGGCACTGAAGCTTTCTTT. Translation: CASSRRGGTEAFF.

The chain uses TRBV7-3 and TRBJ2-5; 11 nucleotides align to TRBD1. Germline CDR1 SGHTA, CDR2 FQGTGA. Trimming removed 4 bases from V and 5 bases from J; junction bases left unmatched: 6. The CDR3 consists of 15 residues. CDR3: CASSSGDRGDETQYF. The CDR3 DNA is TGTGCCAGCAGCTCCGGGGACAGGGGGGACGAGACCCAGTACTTC.

The rearrangement uses TRBV5-1 and TRBJ1-1; D ambiguous. CDR1 is SGHRS and CDR2 is YFSETQ in the germline V gene. The CDR3 covers 14 residues. The V end was cut by 4 bases, the J end by 6 bases, with 16 bases between. The chain's CDR3 is CASSTRTGPSEAFF. The DNA of the CDR3 is TGCGCCAGCAGCACAAGGACCGGGCCCTCTGAAGCTTTCTTT.

CDR3 sequence reads: CASSPTKKSSGGRGYTF. The CDR3 DNA follows: TGTGCCAGCAGCCCGACGAAGAAGTCCTCAGGGGGCCGTGGCTACACCTTC. The chain has TRBV3-1 (or the pseudogene TRBV3-2) and TRBJ1-2; 8 bases map to TRBD1. The CDR3 is made up of 17 amino acids. The V gene's germline CDR1 is LGHDT and CDR2 YNNKEL (reference sequence). The V segment lost 4 bases and the J segment 7 bases; nucleotides outside the gene matches: 17.

The chain carries TRBV6-5 and TRBJ2-7; TRBD1 agrees at 8 bases. CDR1 and CDR2 (germline): MNHEY, SVGAGI. The V and J ends lost 1 base and 4 bases, in that order; junction bases with no gene match: 9. The CDR3 length is 16 residues. In DNA, the CDR3 is TGTGCCAGCAGTTACTTACCGGGACAGGCAACTTACGAGCAGTACTTC. This codes for CASSYLPGQATYEQYF.